The 19 T cell receptor beta chains below were found in one sample sequenced in a study of cytomegalovirus exposure and HLA in healthy donors. TCRdb's table, derived via immunoSEQ multiplex PCR, lists solely in-frame clones and lacks some. Altogether some 200,000 clones are present, approximately 86% being singletons, with the ten largest covering 7.2%. Sequencing was performed on PBMCs. The receptors originated from a man between 25 and 39 years old in good health and CMV-seropositive.

The chain has TRBV5-4 and TRBJ2-3, with D maybe TRBD1 (5 bases). Germline values: CDR1 SGHNT, CDR2 YYREEE (reference sequence). This CDR3 has 15 amino acids. Trimming left V 5 bases short and J 2 bases short, with 15 bases between. The CDR3: CASRSPDRDTDTQYF. Written as DNA, the CDR3 is TGTGCCAGCAGATCGCCCGACAGAGACACAGATACGCAGTATTTT.

This clone showed up just once. The chain couples TRBV11-3 to TRBJ2-7, with TRBD1 as a possible D gene (6 bases). Germline values: CDR1 SGHNT, CDR2 YENEEA. V dropped 1 base and J dropped 2 bases, with 15 bases sitting between them. The CDR3 has 16 amino acids. Written as DNA, the CDR3 is TGTGCCAGCAGCTTAGTCCGGGACACGCAACCCTACGAGCAGTACTTC. Protein product: CASSLVRDTQPYEQYF.

There are a few counts of this clone. V and J are TRBV4-3 and TRBJ1-6; a weak D match, TRBD1 (5 bases). V gave up 0 bases and J gave up 8 bases, with 14 bases separating them. Germline values: CDR1 LGHNA, CDR2 YSLEER. The CDR3 consists of 16 residues. This chain's CDR3 is CASSQELGGRHSPLHF. Written as DNA, the CDR3 is TGCGCCAGCAGCCAAGAGTTGGGGGGGAGGCATTCACCCCTCCACTTT.

The rearrangement uses TRBV6-5 and TRBJ2-5; D unresolved. This CDR3 is 13 amino acids long. V lost 5 bases and J lost 0, with 7 bases in between. Germline loops: CDR1 MNHEY, CDR2 SVGAGI. The CDR3 is CASSRPNQETQYF. The CDR3, as DNA: TGTGCCAGCAGTCGACCGAACCAAGAGACCCAGTACTTC.

V is TRBV6-5 and J is TRBJ1-1, with D unclear. CDR1 and CDR2 from the germline V gene are MNHEY and SVGAGI. CDR3 length: 14 amino acids. V was pared by 5 bases and J by 5 bases, with 15 bases between. The CDR3 region is CASSPQIRGTEAFF. CDR3 DNA: TGTGCCAGCAGTCCACAGATTCGCGGAACTGAAGCTTTCTTT.

This clone was seen a single time. This chain links TRBV28 with TRBJ1-4; 7 positions match TRBD1. The V segment lost 6 bases and the J segment 4 bases; nucleotides outside the gene matches: 11. Germline V gene data show CDR1 as MDHEN and CDR2 as SYDVKM. The CDR3 loop spans 16 amino acids. CDR3 sequence reads: CASRSIPGTDNEKLFF. CDR3 DNA: TGTGCCAGCAGGAGTATTCCCGGGACAGATAATGAAAAACTGTTTTTT.

The rearrangement uses TRBV29-1 and TRBJ1-2; no firm D call. V was clipped by 1 base and J by 7 bases, with 19 bases between them. This CDR3 is 15 amino acids long. The germline V gene encodes CDR1 SQVTM and CDR2 ANQGSEA. The CDR3 nucleotides are TGCAGCGTTGAAGGGGGTGAGGAGAGTTGGGGTGGCTACACCTTC. Translating it yields CSVEGGEESWGGYTF.

V gene TRBV7-2 combines with J gene TRBJ2-5; 9 bases fit TRBD2. This CDR3 comprises 14 residues. Germline V gene lookup returns CDR1 SGHTA and CDR2 FQGNSA. J lost 5 bases, V lost 10 bases, and 11 bases had no gene match. CDR3 nucleotides: TGTGCCACCTGTGGCGGGAGGGCCGGTGAGACCCAGTACTTC. Protein sequence: CATCGGRAGETQYF.

With regard to this clone: Distinct nucleotide sequences in the sample also encode this CDR3. The rearrangement uses TRBV29-1 and TRBJ2-7, with 11 bases aligning to TRBD1. The V and J ends lost 3 bases and 1 base, in that order; junction bases with no gene match: 5. CDR1 is SQVTM, CDR2 ANQGSEA, per germline. This CDR3 region has 15 residues. CDR3 nucleotides: TGCAGCGTTGAGGGGACAGGGGGTAGGTCCTACGAGCAGTACTTC. Its protein is CSVEGTGGRSYEQYF.

CDR3 protein: CASSLGVGDGDGYTF. The CDR3 DNA follows: TGCGCCAGCAGCTTGGGAGTAGGGGACGGGGATGGCTACACCTTC. This chain joins TRBV5-1 and TRBJ1-2; D is perhaps TRBD1 (5 bases). CDR1 is SGHRS and CDR2 is YFSETQ in the germline V gene. V lost 0 bases and J lost 6, with 15 bases in between. The CDR3 has 15 residues.

The chain joins TRBV9 to TRBJ1-4; D is unresolved. The CDR3 has 13 residues. The germline V gene has CDR1 SGDLS and CDR2 YYNGEE. Deletions cut 5 bases from V and 0 bases from J, with 5 bases between. CDR3 protein: CASRGATNEKLFF. In DNA form, the CDR3 reads TGTGCCAGCAGGGGAGCAACTAATGAAAAACTGTTTTTT.

The chain combines TRBV11-3 with TRBJ1-2, with TRBD1 identical over 7 bases. The length of the CDR3 is 13 residues. CDR1 and CDR2 (germline): SGHNT, YENEEA. The J segment lost 5 bases and the V segment lost 5 bases, leaving 5 bases of the junction unmatched. The CDR3: CASSPRGAYGYTF. The CDR3 DNA reads TGTGCCAGCAGCCCCAGGGGGGCTTATGGCTACACCTTC. Complete variable domain (other parts from reference TRBV11-3 and TRBJ1-2): EAGVVQSPRYKIIEKKQPVAFWCNPISGHNTLYWYLQNLGQGPELLIRYENEEAVDDSQLPKDRFSAERLKGVDSTLKIQPAELGDSAVYLCASSPRGAYGYTFGSGTRLTVV.

V gene TRBV5-1 combines with J gene TRBJ1-4; D gene ambiguous. CDR1 and CDR2 (germline): SGHRS, YFSETQ. This CDR3 region has 16 residues. The V and J ends lost 0 bases and 1 base respectively, with 10 bases between them. The CDR3 sequence is CASSLAGSVTNEKLFF. DNA for the CDR3: TGCGCCAGCAGCTTGGCCGGGTCAGTAACTAATGAAAAACTGTTTTTT.

This chain links TRBV28 with TRBJ2-1; TRBD2 is a possible D gene (5 bases). Trimming removed 2 bases from V and 5 bases from J, with 13 bases in between. Germline-derived CDR1 and CDR2 are MDHEN and SYDVKM. The CDR3 is 15 residues long. The CDR3 DNA reads TGTGCCAGCAGTTTAACTGTTGACGGGAACAATGAGCAGTTCTTC. This sequence encodes CASSLTVDGNNEQFF. The full variable domain, in which reference TRBV28 and TRBJ2-1 provide the parts outside the CDR3, is DVKVTQSSRYLVKRTGEKVFLECVQDMDHENMFWYRQDPGLGLRLIYFSYDVKMKEKGDIPEGYSVSREKKERFSLILESASTNQTSMYLCASSLTVDGNNEQFFGPGTRLTVL.

The count of this clone is one. This rearrangement joins TRBV6-6 to TRBJ1-5; D is possibly TRBD1 (5 bases). This CDR3 has 13 amino acids. Per germline, CDR1 MNHNY and CDR2 SVGAGI (reference sequence). With 7 bases removed from V and 3 bases from J, the gap between germline ends came to 10 bases. For the CDR3, the DNA is TGTGCCAGCATGGGGCTGACCAATCAGCCCCAGCATTTT. Translating it yields CASMGLTNQPQHF.

In DNA, the CDR3 is TGTGCCAGCAGTTTATCCCCATTGGGGGTGACTGAAGCTTTCTTT. Translated: CASSLSPLGVTEAFF. The rearrangement joins TRBV27 to TRBJ1-1, with a weak D call TRBD1 (5 bases). The V end lost 0 bases, the J end lost 5 bases, and 13 bases lay between the germline ends. The CDR3 totals 15 residues. Germline CDR1 reads MNHEY; CDR2 reads SMNVEV (reference sequence).

The CDR3 DNA reads TGTGCCAGCAGCTTACTCGCGGGGCTTAATGAGCAGTTCTTC. Translated: CASSLLAGLNEQFF. The rearrangement links TRBV7-2 to TRBJ2-1; D possibly corresponds to TRBD2 (6 bases). CDR3 length equals 14 residues. Germline CDR1 SGHTA, CDR2 FQGNSA. Trimming removed 2 bases at V and 7 bases at J, with 12 bases between.

A single count supports this clone. The chain couples TRBV6-6 to TRBJ1-3; no firm D call. Trimming left V 5 bases short and J 1 base short, with 12 bases between. Germline CDR1 MNHNY, CDR2 SVGAGI (reference sequence). The CDR3 consists of 15 residues. The CDR3 DNA is TGTGCCAGCAGTCTTCTCCAACCATCTGGAAACACCATATATTTT. It codes for CASSLLQPSGNTIYF.

V gene TRBV28 combines with J gene TRBJ1-2, with D possibly matching TRBD1 (5 bases). The CDR3 length is 15 residues. The germline V gene encodes CDR1 MDHEN and CDR2 SYDVKM. The V and J ends lost 4 bases and 3 bases respectively, with 15 bases between them. DNA of the CDR3: TGTGCCAGCAGTTCCGCAGGGTCCACGGACTATGGCTACACCTTC. Residues: CASSSAGSTDYGYTF.